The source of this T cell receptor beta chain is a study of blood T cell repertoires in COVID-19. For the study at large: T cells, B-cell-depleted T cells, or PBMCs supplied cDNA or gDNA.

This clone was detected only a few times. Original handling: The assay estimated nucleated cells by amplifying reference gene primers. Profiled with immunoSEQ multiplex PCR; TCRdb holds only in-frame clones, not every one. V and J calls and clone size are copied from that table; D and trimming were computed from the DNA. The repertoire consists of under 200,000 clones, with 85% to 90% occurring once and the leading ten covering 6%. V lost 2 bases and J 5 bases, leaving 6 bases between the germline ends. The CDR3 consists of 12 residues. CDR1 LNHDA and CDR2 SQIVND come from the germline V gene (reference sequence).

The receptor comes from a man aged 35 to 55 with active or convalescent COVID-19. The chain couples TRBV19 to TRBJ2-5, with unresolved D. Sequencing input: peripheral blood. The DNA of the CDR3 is TGTGCCAGTAGTATACGGAGTGAGACCCAGTACTTC. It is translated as CASSIRSETQYF.